This T cell receptor (beta chain) was found in a study of blood T cell repertoires in COVID-19. Looking at the study overall: Samples taken during acute and convalescent COVID-19 were collected in the United States, Italy and Spain. Nucleic acid was either cDNA or gDNA, and it came from T cells, B-cell-depleted T cells, or PBMCs.

Germline assignment: CDR1 SGHRS and CDR2 YFSETQ. With 5 bases clipped from V and 5 bases from J, the junction kept 19 bases outside the gene matches. The length of the CDR3 is 18 residues. Per the original methods: Estimation of nucleated cell counts relied on the amplification of reference gene primers. Profiling relied on immunoSEQ multiplex PCR, and the TCRdb table lists in-frame clones only, not all of them. V and J calls and clone size are those listed in that table; D and trimming were worked out from the DNA. The sample includes some 180,000 clones, 75% to 80% of them seen just once. The V gene is TRBV5-1, the J gene TRBJ2-1, with 7 bases fitting TRBD2. The sequenced material came from peripheral blood. The receptor's source is a woman in her fifties or sixties with active or convalescent COVID-19. CDR3 residues: CASRRQTLYSGNHNEQFF. The CDR3 DNA is TGCGCCAGCAGGCGGCAGACGCTCTACAGCGGGAACCACAATGAGCAGTTCTTC.